The clone carrying this T cell receptor (beta chain) was counted between two and nine times. Its matching antigen is unknown. The source of the sample is a study of cytomegalovirus exposure and HLA in healthy donors. Findings and limits, study-wide: It was 160 or so TCR beta chains that were listed as cytomegalovirus-associated. Earlier analysis looked at TCR beta V segments, and most were productive about 87% or about 30% of the time. Rarity marked most TCR sequences, yet some public TCRs occurred in many donors.

Trimming left V 0 bases short and J 6 bases short, with 14 bases between. This CDR3 has 15 residues. The germline CDR1 and CDR2 sequences are LNHNV and YYDKDF (reference sequence). Donors were nominally healthy when sampled, though unrecorded immune exposures were likely. Researchers ran the PCR with 60 Vbeta and 13 Jbeta primers. Profiling relied on immunoSEQ multiplex PCR, and the TCRdb table lists in-frame clones only, not all of them. The sample holds about 160,000 clones, over 65% seen once. This clonotype was obtained from a man between 40 and 49 years old in good health and CMV-seropositive. Sequenced input: PBMCs. The chain is built from TRBV15 and TRBJ1-1, with D unclear. In DNA, the CDR3 is TGTGCCACCAGCAGAGATCTGCGCGGGAGCGCTGAAGCTTTCTTT. Protein sequence: CATSRDLRGSAEAFF.